The subject of this entry is one T cell receptor (beta chain). Its specificity is not known. This record belongs to a study of cytomegalovirus exposure and HLA in healthy donors. Study-level information: Of the donors genotyped, some 400 in all, about 80% fell in the Caucasian-associated ancestry cluster.

The V and J ends lost 5 bases and 5 bases respectively, with 12 bases between them. Germline V CDR1 and CDR2: MNHEY, SVGAGI. The CDR3 spans 13 residues. Amplification used 60 Vbeta primers and 13 Jbeta primers. Using immunoSEQ multiplex PCR, the repertoire was profiled, and TCRdb retains in-frame clones only, with some absent. The sample has about 120,000 clones, 76% seen once; the top ten hold 12%. Study conclusions and caveats: It was shown in a later analysis that HLA-associated TCR beta chains were more clonally expanded than other, equally common chains.

The receptor was derived from a woman aged 40 to 49 in good health and CMV-seropositive. V and J are TRBV6-5 and TRBJ2-5; D gene unclear. Sequencing was done on a sample of PBMCs. Written as DNA, the CDR3 is TGTGCCAGCAGTGGGTACTACTCGGAGACCCAGTACTTC. Encoded protein: CASSGYYSETQYF.